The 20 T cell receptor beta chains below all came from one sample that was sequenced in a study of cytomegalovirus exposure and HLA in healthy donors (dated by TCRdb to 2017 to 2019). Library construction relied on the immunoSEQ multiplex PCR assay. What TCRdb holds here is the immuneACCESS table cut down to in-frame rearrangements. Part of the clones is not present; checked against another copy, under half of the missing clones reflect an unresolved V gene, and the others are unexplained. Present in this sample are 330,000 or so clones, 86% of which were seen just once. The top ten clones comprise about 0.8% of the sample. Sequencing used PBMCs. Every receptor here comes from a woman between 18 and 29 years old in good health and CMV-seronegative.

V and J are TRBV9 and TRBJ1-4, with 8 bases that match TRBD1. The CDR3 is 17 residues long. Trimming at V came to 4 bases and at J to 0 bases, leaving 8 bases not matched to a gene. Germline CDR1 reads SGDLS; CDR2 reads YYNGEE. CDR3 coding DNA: TGTGCCAGCAGCCGACAGGGGAGCCTTGCAACTAATGAAAAACTGTTTTTT. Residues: CASSRQGSLATNEKLFF.

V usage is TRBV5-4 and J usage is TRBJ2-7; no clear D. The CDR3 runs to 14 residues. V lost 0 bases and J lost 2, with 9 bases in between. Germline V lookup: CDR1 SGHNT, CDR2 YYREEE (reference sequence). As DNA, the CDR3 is TGTGCCAGCAGCTTGGAATCTAGTCCCTACGAGCAGTACTTC. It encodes CASSLESSPYEQYF.

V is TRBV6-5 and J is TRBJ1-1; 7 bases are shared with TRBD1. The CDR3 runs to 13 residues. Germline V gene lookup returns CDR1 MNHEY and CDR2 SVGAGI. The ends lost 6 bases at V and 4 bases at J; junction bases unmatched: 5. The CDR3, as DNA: TGTGCCAGCAGCCCCGACAGGGCCACTGAAGCTTTCTTT. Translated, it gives CASSPDRATEAFF.

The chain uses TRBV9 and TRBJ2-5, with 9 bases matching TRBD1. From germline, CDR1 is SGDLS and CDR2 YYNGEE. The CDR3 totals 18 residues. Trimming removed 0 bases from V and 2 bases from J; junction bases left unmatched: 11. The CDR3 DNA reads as TGTGCCAGCAGCGTAGCTACAGGTGGGACAGGGACGCAAGAGACCCAGTACTTC. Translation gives CASSVATGGTGTQETQYF.

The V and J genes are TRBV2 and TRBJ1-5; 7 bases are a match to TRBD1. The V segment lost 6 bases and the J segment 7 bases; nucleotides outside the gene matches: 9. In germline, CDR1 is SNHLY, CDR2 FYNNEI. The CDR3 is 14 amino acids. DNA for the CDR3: TGTGCCAGCAGGGTGCAGGGGGGATTCCAGCCCCAGCATTTT. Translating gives CASRVQGGFQPQHF.

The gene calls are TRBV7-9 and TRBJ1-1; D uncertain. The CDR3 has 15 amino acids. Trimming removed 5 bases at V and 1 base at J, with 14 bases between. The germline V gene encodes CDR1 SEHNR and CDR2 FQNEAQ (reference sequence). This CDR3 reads CASSPRIVQNTEAFF. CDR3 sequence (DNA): TGTGCCAGCAGCCCACGTATCGTACAGAACACTGAAGCTTTCTTT.

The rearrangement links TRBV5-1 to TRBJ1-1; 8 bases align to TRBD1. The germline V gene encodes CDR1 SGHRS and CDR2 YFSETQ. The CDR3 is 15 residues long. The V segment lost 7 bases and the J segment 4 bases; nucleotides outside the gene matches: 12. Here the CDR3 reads CASASTYRGSTEAFF. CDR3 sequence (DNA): TGCGCCAGCGCGTCAACCTACAGGGGGTCCACTGAAGCTTTCTTT.

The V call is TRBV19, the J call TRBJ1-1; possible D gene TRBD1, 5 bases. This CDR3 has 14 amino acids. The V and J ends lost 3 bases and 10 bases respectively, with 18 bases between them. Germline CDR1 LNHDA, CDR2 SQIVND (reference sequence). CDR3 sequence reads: CASSIVTEVRGAFF. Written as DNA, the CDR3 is TGTGCCAGTAGTATTGTAACGGAAGTAAGGGGAGCTTTCTTT.

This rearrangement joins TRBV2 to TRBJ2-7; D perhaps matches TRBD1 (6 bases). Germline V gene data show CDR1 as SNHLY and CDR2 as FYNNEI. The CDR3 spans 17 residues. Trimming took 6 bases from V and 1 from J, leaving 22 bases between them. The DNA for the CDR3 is TGTGCCAGCAGCTCACCAGACTGGGACACCTCATCCTACGAGCAGTACTTC. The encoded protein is CASSSPDWDTSSYEQYF. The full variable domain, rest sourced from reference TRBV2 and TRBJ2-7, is EPEVTQTPSHQVTQMGQEVILRCVPISNHLYFYWYRQILGQKVEFLVSFYNNEISEKSEIFDDQFSVERPDGSNFTLKIRSTKLEDSAMYFCASSSPDWDTSSYEQYFGPGTRLTVT.

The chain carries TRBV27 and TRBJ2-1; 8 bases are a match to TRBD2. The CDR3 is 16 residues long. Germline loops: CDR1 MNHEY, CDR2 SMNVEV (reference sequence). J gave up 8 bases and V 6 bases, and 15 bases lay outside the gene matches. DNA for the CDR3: TGTGCCAGCAGCCGCGACCCCCAGCGGGAGAGGGATGAGCAGTTCTTC. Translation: CASSRDPQRERDEQFF.

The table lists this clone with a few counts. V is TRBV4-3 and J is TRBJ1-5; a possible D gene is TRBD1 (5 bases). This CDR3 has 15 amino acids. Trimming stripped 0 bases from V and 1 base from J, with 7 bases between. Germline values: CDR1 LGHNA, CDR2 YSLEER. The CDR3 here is CASSQDGGSNQPQHF. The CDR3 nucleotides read TGCGCCAGCAGCCAAGATGGGGGGAGCAATCAGCCCCAGCATTTT.

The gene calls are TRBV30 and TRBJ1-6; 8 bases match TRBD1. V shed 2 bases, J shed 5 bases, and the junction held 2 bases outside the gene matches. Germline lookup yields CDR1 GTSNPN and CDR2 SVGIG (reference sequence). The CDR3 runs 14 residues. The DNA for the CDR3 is TGTGCCTGGAGTCAGGACAGGGATAATTCACCCCTCCACTTT. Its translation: CAWSQDRDNSPLHF. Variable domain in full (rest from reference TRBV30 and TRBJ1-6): SQTIHQWPATLVQPVGSPLSLECTVEGTSNPNLYWYRQAAGRGLQLLFYSVGIGQISSEVPQNLSASRPQDRQFILSSKKLLLSDSGFYLCAWSQDRDNSPLHFGNGTRLTVT.

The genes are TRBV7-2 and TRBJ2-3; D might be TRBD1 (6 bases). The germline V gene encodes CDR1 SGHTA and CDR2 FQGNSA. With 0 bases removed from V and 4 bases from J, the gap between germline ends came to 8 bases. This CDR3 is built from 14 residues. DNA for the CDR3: TGTGCCAGCAGCTTAGCCACAGGGCCAGATACGCAGTATTTT. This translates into CASSLATGPDTQYF.

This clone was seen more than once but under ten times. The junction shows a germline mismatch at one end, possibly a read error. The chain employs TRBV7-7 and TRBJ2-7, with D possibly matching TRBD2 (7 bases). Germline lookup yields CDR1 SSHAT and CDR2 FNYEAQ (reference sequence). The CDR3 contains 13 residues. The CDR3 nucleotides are TGTGCTAGCAGCTCCTCGGGGGGCGGCGAGCAGTACTTC. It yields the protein CASSSSGGGEQYF.

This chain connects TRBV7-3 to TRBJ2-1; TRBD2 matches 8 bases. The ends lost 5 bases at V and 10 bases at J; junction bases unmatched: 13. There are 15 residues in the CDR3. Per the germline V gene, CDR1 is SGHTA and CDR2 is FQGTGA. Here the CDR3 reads CASSATSGFLGEQFF. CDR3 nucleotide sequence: TGTGCCAGCAGCGCCACTAGCGGTTTCTTGGGGGAGCAGTTCTTC.

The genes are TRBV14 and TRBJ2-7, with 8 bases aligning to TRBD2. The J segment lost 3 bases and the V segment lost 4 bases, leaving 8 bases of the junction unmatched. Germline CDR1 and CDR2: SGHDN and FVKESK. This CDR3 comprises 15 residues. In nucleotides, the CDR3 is TGTGCCAGCAGCCTGGAGCTAGCGGGCAACTACGAGCAGTACTTC. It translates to CASSLELAGNYEQYF.

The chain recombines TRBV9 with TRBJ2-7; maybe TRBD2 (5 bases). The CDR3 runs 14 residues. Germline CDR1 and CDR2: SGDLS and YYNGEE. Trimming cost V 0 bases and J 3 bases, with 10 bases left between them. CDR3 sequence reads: CASSVGNEGYEQYF. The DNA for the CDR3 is TGTGCCAGCAGCGTAGGGAACGAGGGCTACGAGCAGTACTTC.

DNA for the CDR3: TGTGCCAGCAGCTTGGTTATTGGGGGAGGGAATGAGCAGTTCTTC. It specifies CASSLVIGGGNEQFF. The V call is TRBV5-6, the J call TRBJ2-1; 7 nucleotides match TRBD2. The CDR3 has 15 residues. The germline V gene has CDR1 SGHDT and CDR2 YYEEEE. Trimming cost V 0 bases and J 7 bases; bases outside gene matches: 7. The entire variable domain, with the rest obtained from reference TRBV5-6 and TRBJ2-1, is as follows: DAGVTQSPTHLIKTRGQQVTLRCSPKSGHDTVSWYQQALGQGPQFIFQYYEEEERQRGNFPDRFSGHQFPNYSSELNVNALLLGDSALYLCASSLVIGGGNEQFFGPGTRLTVL.

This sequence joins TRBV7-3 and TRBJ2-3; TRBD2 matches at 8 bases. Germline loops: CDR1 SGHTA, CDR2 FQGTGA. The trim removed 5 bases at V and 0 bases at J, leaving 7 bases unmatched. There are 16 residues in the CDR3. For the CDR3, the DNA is TGTGCCAGCAGCCTCTTTACTAGCGGAAGCACAGATACGCAGTATTTT. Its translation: CASSLFTSGSTDTQYF.

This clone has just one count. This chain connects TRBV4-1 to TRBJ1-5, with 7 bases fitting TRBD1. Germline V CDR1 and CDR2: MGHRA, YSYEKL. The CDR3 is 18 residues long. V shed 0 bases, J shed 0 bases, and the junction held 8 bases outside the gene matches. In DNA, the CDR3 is TGCGCCAGCAGCCAAGATTTCTGGACAGGTTATAGCAATCAGCCCCAGCATTTT. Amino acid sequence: CASSQDFWTGYSNQPQHF.